These T cell receptor beta chains were read from a single sample in a study of shared clonotypes between healthy human individuals. Assay: immunoSEQ multiplex PCR; the TCRdb copy retains only in-frame clones and omits some. The sample lists 300,000 to 400,000 clones, about 70% occurring once. The sequenced sample consisted of memory CD4+ T cells sorted from blood. All receptors derive from a man aged 25 to 40 in good health. The CDR3 runs from the conserved cysteine through the conserved F or W. Each record gives: clone size, D gene, J gene, V gene, CDR3 protein, CDR3 DNA. D genes are given only for firm matches. For some rows the clone size is stated as once, few or many, or as a class when expanded; others skip it.

size: NA
D: TRBD1
J: TRBJ2-7
V: TRBV6-6
CDR3: CASSWNSGTGNYEQYF
DNA: TGTGCCAGCAGTTGGAACTCCGGGACAGGGAACTACGAGCAGTACTTC

size: NA
D: NA
J: TRBJ2-3
V: TRBV19
CDR3: CASSTVGGSTDTQYF
DNA: TGTGCCAGTAGTACGGTGGGGGGTTCCACAGATACGCAGTATTTT

size: few
D: NA
J: TRBJ1-1
V: TRBV6-6
CDR3: CASTMDRTGTEAFF
DNA: TGTGCCAGCACCATGGACCGGACCGGGACTGAAGCTTTCTTT

size: NA
D: NA
J: TRBJ2-7
V: TRBV10-3
CDR3: CAITDSWAYEQYF
DNA: TGTGCCATCACCGACTCCTGGGCGTACGAGCAGTACTTC

size: NA
D: TRBD2
J: TRBJ2-1
V: TRBV18
CDR3: CASSPSRLAGAYEQFF
DNA: TGTGCCAGCTCACCTTCGAGACTAGCGGGAGCATATGAGCAGTTCTTC

size: NA
D: TRBD2
J: TRBJ2-3
V: TRBV5-1
CDR3: CASSPSRAGGTDTQYF
DNA: TGCGCCAGCAGCCCGTCTCGAGCGGGAGGTACAGATACGCAGTATTTT

size: NA
D: NA
J: TRBJ2-3
V: TRBV30
CDR3: CAWTPGTDTQYF
DNA: TGTGCCTGGACCCCAGGGACAGATACGCAGTATTTT

size: few
D: TRBD2
J: TRBJ2-1
V: TRBV7-6
CDR3: CASSPAGGEQFF
DNA: TGTGCCAGCAGCCCAGCGGGAGGTGAGCAGTTCTTC

size: NA
D: NA
J: TRBJ1-1
V: TRBV30
CDR3: CAWSPIHIRNTEAFF
DNA: TGTGCCTGGAGTCCAATTCATATCAGGAACACTGAAGCTTTCTTT

size: NA
D: NA
J: TRBJ2-7
V: TRBV7-8
CDR3: CASSLHGGFYEQYF
DNA: TGTGCCAGCAGCTTACATGGCGGGTTCTACGAGCAGTACTTC